This is a list of T cell receptor beta chains from one sample in a study of cytomegalovirus exposure and HLA in healthy donors. This table comes from immunoSEQ multiplex PCR, and its TCRdb copy is limited to in-frame clones, with some not included. Here the sample spans approximately 130,000 clones, over 70% being singletons. Specimen: PBMCs. The receptor set was obtained from a woman aged 35 to 49 in good health and CMV-seropositive. The CDR3 runs from the conserved cysteine through the conserved F or W. The D gene is left open where the match is weak. Rows give clone size only sometimes, using once, few, many, or a class for an expanded clone.

clone_size j_call v_call d_call cdr3_nt cdr3_aa
few TRBJ2-3 TRBV7-9 . TGTGCCAGCAGCTTAGTGTCGGAGGGAGATCCGCAGTATTTT CASSLVSEGDPQYF
. TRBJ2-1 TRBV27 TRBD2 TGTGCCAGCGATGGGGGTAGCGGGAGATCCTTCTCCAATGAGCAGTTCTTC CASDGGSGRSFSNEQFF
many TRBJ2-6 TRBV9 . TGTGCCAGCAGCGTAGCAGGGGCTGGGGCCAACGTCCTGACTTTC CASSVAGAGANVLTF
. TRBJ1-6 TRBV30 . TGTGCCTGGAGTCCCCGGGGGGGTAATAATTCACCCCTCCACTTT CAWSPRGGNNSPLHF
. TRBJ2-5 TRBV11-2 . TGTGCCAGCAGCACTTGGGAGACCCAGTACTTC CASSTWETQYF
few TRBJ2-3 TRBV9 TRBD2 TGTGCCAGCAGCCCTGTAGCGGGGGCGACAGATACGCAGTATTTT CASSPVAGATDTQYF
. TRBJ2-7 TRBV5-1 . TGCGCCAGCAGCTTTAGCGACCTACACTACGAGCAGTACTTC CASSFSDLHYEQYF
few TRBJ1-2 TRBV11-2 TRBD1 TGTGCCAGCAGCTCTCGGGACAGGGGGTATGATGGCTACACCTTC CASSSRDRGYDGYTF
. TRBJ1-5 TRBV19 TRBD1 TGTGCCAGTAGTAACAGACAGGGCACAAATCAGCCCCAGCATTTT CASSNRQGTNQPQHF
. TRBJ2-1 TRBV9 TRBD2 TGTGCCAGCAGCCACGGGACTAGCGCCCCCAATGAGCAGTTCTTC CASSHGTSAPNEQFF
. TRBJ1-1 TRBV18 . TGTGCCAGCTCACCAGATTTCGGGGTTGGAGTGTGGGCTTTCTTT CASSPDFGVGVWAFF
. TRBJ1-2 TRBV4-1 . TGCGCCAGCAGCCAAGGGGTCCCGGGGGTTGGCTACACCTTC CASSQGVPGVGYTF
. TRBJ2-1 TRBV5-1 . TGCGCCAGCAGCTTGGTGACAGCGTACGGCAATGAGCAGTTCTTC CASSLVTAYGNEQFF
. TRBJ1-2 TRBV14 TRBD1 TGTGCCAGCAGCCATAGGGACAGGGATAACTATGGCTACACCTTC CASSHRDRDNYGYTF
few TRBJ1-5 TRBV2 . TGTGCCAGCAAACGTACTAGGAGGCCCCAGCATTTT CASKRTRRPQHF
. TRBJ2-4 TRBV7-3 TRBD2 TGTGCCAGCATTGTAGCGGGAGTAGCCAAAAACATTCAGTACTTC CASIVAGVAKNIQYF
. TRBJ2-5 TRBV6-6 . TGTGCCAGCAGGAGGACGGGAGAAGAGACCCAGTACTTC CASRRTGEETQYF
. TRBJ1-1 TRBV5-6 . TGTGCCAGCAGCTTGCAGGGCGGGGAAGATACTGAAGCTTTCTTT CASSLQGGEDTEAFF
once TRBJ1-2 TRBV10-2 TRBD1 TGCGCCAGCAGTGATTGGACAGGGCCTAACTATGGCTACACCTTC CASSDWTGPNYGYTF
few TRBJ2-1 TRBV11-1 TRBD1 TGTGCCAGCAGCTACCGACAGGGTTTGGTTGAGCAGTTCTTC CASSYRQGLVEQFF
. TRBJ2-5 TRBV7-9 TRBD2 TGTGCCAGCAGCTTAACGAGCGGGAGTGAGACCCAGTACTTC CASSLTSGSETQYF
. TRBJ1-4 TRBV2 . TGTGCCAGCAGTGGAAGGTCCCAAGGGGTTGGTGAAAAACTGTTTTTT CASSGRSQGVGEKLFF
. TRBJ1-2 TRBV5-6 TRBD1 TGTGCCAGCAGCTCGGCCGGGACAGGGGGGCGCGGCTACACCTTC CASSSAGTGGRGYTF
. TRBJ2-7 TRBV27 TRBD1 TGTGCCAGCAGTTTAGGGACAGGGGGGGGAGAGCAGTACTTC CASSLGTGGGEQYF
. TRBJ2-5 TRBV5-1 . TGCGCCAGCACCCCTTTGGATGCGCAGGGGCCCAAGACCCAGTACTTC CASTPLDAQGPKTQYF
. TRBJ1-1 TRBV4-2 TRBD1 TGTGCCAGCAGCCCAGGGGGATTCACTGAAGCTTTCTTT CASSPGGFTEAFF
once TRBJ1-3 TRBV19 . TGTGCCAGTACCCTAAAAACCTCTGGAAACACCATATATTTT CASTLKTSGNTIYF
. TRBJ2-1 TRBV7-2 TRBD2 TGTGCCAGCAGCTTAGCAGGGACTAGCGGCGGTGAGCAGTTCTTC CASSLAGTSGGEQFF
few TRBJ2-5 TRBV5-6 . TGTGCCAGCAGCTTTGGGATACAGGGAACAGAGACCCAGTACTTC CASSFGIQGTETQYF
. TRBJ1-4 TRBV15 TRBD1 TGTGCCACCAGCCCCGTAGGGGGCCCGGTGAGTACGACAACTAATGAAAAACTGTTTTTT CATSPVGGPVSTTTNEKLFF
. TRBJ1-6 TRBV7-9 . TGTGCCAGCAGCTCGTCCGGAGGAACCAATTCACCCCTCCACTTT CASSSSGGTNSPLHF
few TRBJ2-5 TRBV9 TRBD1 TGTGCCAGCAGCGAGCCAAGGACAGGGGGCGGTGAGACCCAGTACTTC CASSEPRTGGGETQYF
. TRBJ1-3 TRBV5-1 TRBD1 TGCGCCAGCAGCTTGGTTGGACAGGGCTTCGGAAACACCATATATTTT CASSLVGQGFGNTIYF
. TRBJ1-2 TRBV19 . TGTGCCAGTAGTCTCGGTGGAGGGGCGGCAAACTATGGCTACACCTTC CASSLGGGAANYGYTF
. TRBJ1-1 TRBV6-6 . TGTGCCCTAAAAGGCCGGGGGAGTGACACTGAAGCTTTCTTT CALKGRGSDTEAFF
. TRBJ2-2 TRBV7-9 . TGTGCCAGCAGCTTAAGCGATAACGGGGAGCTGTTTTTT CASSLSDNGELFF
. TRBJ1-2 TRBV7-2 TRBD1 TGTGCCAGCAGCTTAGAGACAGGGGGCGAGAACTATGGCTACACCTTC CASSLETGGENYGYTF